This paragraph covers one T cell receptor beta chain sequence. Its target is unknown. Making TCR beta cDNA involved approximately 0.5 ug total RNA and a constant-region primer. Generation of the TCR beta libraries relied on three nested multiplex PCR rounds using slightly modified ARM-PCR. Researchers ran the first two PCR rounds for roughly 10 cycles each with TRBV1-TRBV30 forward primers and a C-beta reverse primer. TCRdb re-analysed the multiplex PCR reads in MiXCR, keeping a single row per CDR3 protein. The repertoire holds 90,000 to 140,000 distinct CDR3 sequences, about four fifths seen once, with under 25% in the top ten. This record belongs to a study of tumor-infiltrating lymphocytes in primary liver carcinoma. The CDR3 totals 12 residues. Germline V gives CDR1 MNHNS, CDR2 SASEGT. The approximately 20-31 mg bulk tissue piece was not sorted before simultaneous RNA and DNA extraction. Five discrete regions of every tumor underwent sampling.

General observations from the study: The study found tumor-adjacent and tumor-blood pairs overlapped less than tumor region pairs.

This TCR derives from a man between 40 and 49 years old with primary liver carcinoma and hepatitis B virus infection. Sample: liver tumor tissue from sampling region 3. Subset reported: tumor region T3, left-lateral pole. The chain is built from TRBV6-1 and TRBJ2-1, with 8 bases fitting TRBD2. CDR3 residues: CVNSKAGDEQFF. CDR3 coding DNA: TGTGTCAACAGTAAAGCGGGGGATGAGCAGTTCTTC.